A single sample is the source of the 21 T cell receptor beta chains below, sequenced in a study of shared T cell receptors in the human thymus. The method was immunoSEQ multiplex PCR; TCRdb's version includes in-frame clones alone and lacks a portion of them. The table includes about 710,000 clones, 80% to 90% detected once. These sequences were also reported in another study, on human thymus T cells.

The sequencing sample was made of thymocytes. Receptors were obtained from a boy younger than two with a congenital heart defect.

The rearrangement links TRBV15 to TRBJ2-3; the match to TRBD2 covers 10 bases. The V gene end was trimmed by 5 bases and the J gene end by 6 bases; junction bases not matched to a gene: 11. CDR1 LNHNV and CDR2 YYDKDF come from the germline V gene (reference sequence). This CDR3 contains 16 residues. CDR3: CATSGKKREGEDTQYF. The CDR3 DNA reads TGTGCCACCAGCGGGAAGAAGCGGGAGGGAGAGGATACGCAGTATTTT.

J is TRBJ2-1 and V is TRBV4-3; 9 bases align to TRBD2. V gave up 4 bases and J gave up 3 bases; unmatched junction bases: 10. CDR1 and CDR2 from the germline V gene are LGHNA and YSLEER. CDR3 length: 17 amino acids. CDR3 region: CASSPRIAGESYNEQFF. The CDR3, as DNA: TGCGCCAGCAGCCCCCGAATAGCGGGAGAAAGCTACAATGAGCAGTTCTTC.

There are a few counts of this clone. The rearrangement joins TRBV5-8 to TRBJ2-2; 7 bases line up with TRBD2. Germline V gene data show CDR1 as SGHTS and CDR2 as YDEGEE. V trimming: 0 bases; J trimming: 1 base; junction bases outside the gene matches: 0. The CDR3 runs 15 residues. The CDR3 here is CASSLASGNTGELFF. CDR3 DNA sequence: TGTGCCAGCAGCTTGGCTAGCGGGAACACCGGGGAGCTGTTTTTT.

The rearrangement joins TRBV28 to TRBJ1-1; 7 nucleotides align to TRBD1. Trimming at V came to 6 bases and at J to 0 bases, leaving 10 bases not matched to a gene. Germline values: CDR1 MDHEN, CDR2 SYDVKM. The CDR3 has 16 residues. CDR3 sequence (DNA): TGTGCCAGCAGACCGGGGACAGATAACATGAACACTGAAGCTTTCTTT. Its protein is CASRPGTDNMNTEAFF.

J is TRBJ2-7 and V is TRBV7-6, with a tentative D call TRBD1 (5 bases). V was cut by 1 base and J by 2 bases, with 9 bases left in between. Germline V CDR1 and CDR2: SGHVS, FNYEAQ. The CDR3 loop spans 14 amino acids. In DNA form, the CDR3 reads TGTGCCAGCAGCTTAGAAGACAGCCCCTACGAGCAGTACTTC. It encodes CASSLEDSPYEQYF.

The chain recombines TRBV14 with TRBJ2-4, with 10 bases lining up with TRBD1. Looked up from germline, CDR1 is SGHDN and CDR2 is FVKESK. The CDR3 consists of 13 residues. V was clipped by 6 bases and J by 11 bases; unmatched bases: 7. CDR3 amino acids: CASSSGTGDVQYF. CDR3 sequence (DNA): TGTGCCAGCAGTTCCGGGACAGGGGATGTTCAGTACTTC.

This chain uses TRBV10-1 with TRBJ1-5; D might be TRBD1 (6 bases). V gave up 6 bases and J gave up 0 bases, with 12 bases separating them. This CDR3 is 15 amino acids long. CDR1 is WNHNN, CDR2 SYGVQD, per germline (reference sequence). As DNA, the CDR3 is TGCGCCAGCAGCACAGGGAAGTATAGCAATCAGCCCCAGCATTTT. It codes for CASSTGKYSNQPQHF.

This chain joins TRBV5-1 and TRBJ1-4; 7 bases match TRBD1. Germline CDR1 is SGHRS and CDR2 is YFSETQ. The CDR3 length is 18 residues. After removal of 4 bases from V and 0 bases from J, the junction contained 12 bases not matched to a gene. The CDR3 loop is CASSAKTGTSATNEKLFF. CDR3 sequence (DNA): TGCGCCAGCAGCGCTAAGACAGGGACCTCTGCAACTAATGAAAAACTGTTTTTT.

The chain couples TRBV30 to TRBJ2-3; D is unresolved. In germline, CDR1 is GTSNPN, CDR2 SVGIG (reference sequence). V gave up 1 base and J gave up 9 bases, with 17 bases separating them. This CDR3 is built from 14 residues. This CDR3 is CAWSDPPRNKTQYF. CDR3 coding DNA: TGTGCCTGGAGTGACCCACCCAGAAATAAGACGCAGTATTTT.

There are a few counts of this clone. The V gene is TRBV28, the J gene TRBJ2-5; weak D call: TRBD1 (5 bases). This CDR3 is built from 14 residues. Trimming shortened V by 6 bases and J by 2 bases, and 13 bases separated the two germline ends. CDR1 and CDR2 from the germline V gene are MDHEN and SYDVKM. CDR3 nucleotides: TGTGCCAGCAGCCAAGGGGCAGGACAAGAGACCCAGTACTTC. It specifies CASSQGAGQETQYF.

About this clone itself: Other DNA sequences in the sample encode the same CDR3. The chain joins TRBV25-1 to TRBJ1-6, with TRBD1 as a possible D gene (6 bases). This CDR3 contains 15 residues. Trimming removed 4 bases from V and 2 bases from J, with 9 bases in between. Germline V lookup: CDR1 MGHDK, CDR2 SYGVNS. Here the CDR3 DNA reads TGTGCCAGCAGTGCCACAGGGCCCTATAATTCACCCCTCCACTTT. This gives the protein CASSATGPYNSPLHF.

This chain uses TRBV28 with TRBJ1-2; 11 bases line up with TRBD1. This CDR3 comprises 16 residues. The trim removed 3 bases at V and 6 bases at J, leaving 9 bases unmatched. Germline assignment: CDR1 MDHEN and CDR2 SYDVKM. CDR3 coding DNA: TGTGCCAGCAGTTTTCTGGACAGGGGGCGACGAGATGGCTACACCTTC. This encodes CASSFLDRGRRDGYTF.

Details on this clone: A junction end diverges from the germline sequence, so it may reflect a read error. Other DNA sequences from this sample encode an identical CDR3 as well. This chain links TRBV9 with TRBJ1-1; D not certain. Per germline, CDR1 SGDLS and CDR2 YYNGEE. The CDR3 extends over 16 amino acids. The CDR3 loop is CASSVGVSGEHTEAFF. CDR3 sequence (DNA): TGTGCCAGCAGCGTAGGGGTCAGCGGGGAGCACACTGAAGCTTTCTTC.

The genes are TRBV7-6 and TRBJ2-7; 8 bases fit TRBD1. Germline loops: CDR1 SGHVS, CDR2 FNYEAQ. The CDR3 sequence is 14 residues long. Trimming cost V 9 bases and J 6 bases; bases outside gene matches: 13. In DNA, the CDR3 is TGTGCCAGAACAACGGGACAGGATTTTTGCGAGCAGTACTTC. This sequence encodes CARTTGQDFCEQYF.

This clone has only a few counts. This chain connects TRBV4-3 to TRBJ1-3; D is perhaps TRBD1 (5 bases). CDR1 and CDR2 from the germline V gene are LGHNA and YSLEER. V lost 0 bases to trimming and J lost 1 base, with 13 bases between them. The CDR3 runs to 17 residues. The CDR3 sequence is CASSQEKVRQSGNTIYF. The CDR3 DNA follows: TGCGCCAGCAGCCAAGAAAAGGTGCGACAGTCTGGAAACACCATATATTTT.

The chain couples TRBV28 to TRBJ2-1; 8 nucleotides agree with TRBD1. Germline CDR1 MDHEN, CDR2 SYDVKM. Unmatched junction bases numbered 16, after V lost 2 bases and J lost 10 bases. The CDR3 extends over 17 amino acids. The CDR3 reads CASSLPARTGSGGEQFF. The DNA of the CDR3 is TGTGCCAGCAGTTTACCCGCACGGACAGGGAGTGGGGGGGAGCAGTTCTTC. Full variable domain (remainder filled in from reference TRBV28 and TRBJ2-1): DVKVTQSSRYLVKRTGEKVFLECVQDMDHENMFWYRQDPGLGLRLIYFSYDVKMKEKGDIPEGYSVSREKKERFSLILESASTNQTSMYLCASSLPARTGSGGEQFFGPGTRLTVL.

V is TRBV19 and J is TRBJ1-1; the D gene is possibly TRBD1 (6 bases). V gave up 6 bases and J gave up 6 bases, with 17 bases separating them. CDR3 length equals 14 residues. Germline CDR1 is LNHDA and CDR2 is SQIVND (reference sequence). This chain's CDR3 is CASRPLPGHSEAFF. The CDR3 DNA is TGTGCCAGTAGGCCCCTCCCGGGACACTCTGAAGCTTTCTTT. Based on the CDR3 plus reference TRBV19 and TRBJ1-1, the full variable domain is DGGITQSPKYLFRKEGQNVTLSCEQNLNHDAMYWYRQDPGQGLRLIYYSQIVNDFQKGDIAEGYSVSREKKESFPLTVTSAQKNPTAFYLCASRPLPGHSEAFFGQGTRLTVV.

The V and J genes are TRBV25-1 and TRBJ2-3; D gene uncertain. CDR1 and CDR2 (germline): MGHDK, SYGVNS. The CDR3 loop spans 14 amino acids. Between the trimmed V and J ends, which lost 6 bases and 1 base, there was a span of 11 bases. The CDR3 bases are TGTGCCAGCAGCCCCTTTCGAGGCACAGATACGCAGTATTTT. This encodes CASSPFRGTDTQYF.

J is TRBJ2-1 and V is TRBV6-4; a possible D gene is TRBD2 (5 bases). Trimming cost V 0 bases and J 6 bases, with 12 bases left between them. There are 15 residues in the CDR3. Germline V gene lookup returns CDR1 MRHNA and CDR2 SNTAGT. CDR3 DNA sequence: TGTGCCAGCAGTGACTCGAGCGGACCATTCAATGAGCAGTTCTTC. It translates to CASSDSSGPFNEQFF.

The chain uses TRBV11-2 and TRBJ1-2, with D tentatively TRBD1 (6 bases). The CDR3 length is 15 residues. Germline CDR1 is SGHAT and CDR2 is FQNNGV. V was trimmed by 5 bases and J by 2 bases, leaving 15 bases between them. CDR3 bases: TGTGCCAGCAGCCAAGAGACAGGTTGGAACTATGGCTACACCTTC. Its translation: CASSQETGWNYGYTF. Combining the CDR3 with reference TRBV11-2 and TRBJ1-2 gives the whole variable domain EAGVAQSPRYKIIEKRQSVAFWCNPISGHATLYWYQQILGQGPKLLIQFQNNGVVDDSQLPKDRFSAERLKGVDSTLKIQPAKLEDSAVYLCASSQETGWNYGYTFGSGTRLTVV.

A remark on this clone: The sample holds other DNA sequences that translate to the same CDR3. The genes are TRBV9 and TRBJ2-3, with TRBD2 matching over 11 bases. The CDR3 sequence is 16 residues long. With 0 bases clipped from V and 6 bases from J, the junction kept 6 bases outside the gene matches. Germline CDR1 and CDR2: SGDLS and YYNGEE. CDR3 DNA: TGTGCCAGCAGCGTAGAACTAGCGGGAGCACCGGATACGCAGTATTTT. Translated: CASSVELAGAPDTQYF. Combining the CDR3 with reference TRBV9 and TRBJ2-3 gives the whole variable domain DSGVTQTPKHLITATGQRVTLRCSPRSGDLSVYWYQQSLDQGLQFLIQYYNGEERAKGNILERFSAQQFPDLHSELNLSSLELGDSALYFCASSVELAGAPDTQYFGPGTRLTVL.